This entry lists 8 T cell receptor beta chains sequenced from one sample in a study of blood T cell repertoires in COVID-19. Method: immunoSEQ multiplex PCR; TCRdb's copy keeps in-frame clones and lacks some. The sample includes about 140,000 clones, around 89% of them seen just once. Sequencing was done on a sample of peripheral blood. These receptors all come from a woman of 80 years or more with acute or convalescent COVID-19.

This clone was seen more than once but under ten times. The chain carries TRBV6-2 or TRBV6-3 and TRBJ2-2; D uncertain. Germline V lookup: CDR1 MNHEY, CDR2 SVGEGT. The germline V and J ends were trimmed by 6 bases and 0 bases, with 8 bases remaining between them. CDR3 size: 14 residues. The CDR3 loop reads CASSLTSNTGELFF. In nucleotides, the CDR3 is TGTGCCAGCAGCCTCACATCGAACACCGGGGAGCTGTTTTTT.

This chain links TRBV18 with TRBJ1-1; TRBD1 matches at 7 bases. V dropped 6 bases and J dropped 1; count of bases not matched to a gene: 5. The germline gives CDR1 KGHSH, CDR2 LQKENI. The CDR3 has 14 amino acids. CDR3 nucleotides: TGTGCCAGCTCGCTACAGGGGTCGAACACTGAAGCTTTCTTT. The encoded protein is CASSLQGSNTEAFF.

CDR3 residues: CASSYSPGQGNSPLHF. Here the CDR3 DNA reads TGTGCCAGCAGTTACTCACCCGGCCAGGGGAATTCACCCCTCCACTTT. The chain employs TRBV6-5 and TRBJ1-6; D might be TRBD1 (6 bases). Trimming cost V 0 bases and J 7 bases, with 13 bases left between them. Germline CDR1 reads MNHEY; CDR2 reads SVGAGI. CDR3 length: 16 residues.

The chain joins TRBV3-1 (or the pseudogene TRBV3-2) to TRBJ2-7; possible D gene TRBD2, 6 bases. CDR1 LGHDT and CDR2 YNNKEL come from the germline V gene (reference sequence). V gave up 0 bases and J gave up 4 bases, with 10 bases separating them. The CDR3 covers 14 residues. The CDR3 here is CASSQDGGSYEQYF. The CDR3 nucleotides are TGTGCCAGCAGCCAAGATGGGGGGTCGTACGAGCAGTACTTC.

The genes are TRBV5-1 and TRBJ1-4; 12 bases are shared with TRBD1. Unmatched junction bases numbered 9, after V lost 4 bases and J lost 5 bases. This CDR3 comprises 17 residues. Germline V CDR1 and CDR2: SGHRS, YFSETQ. The CDR3 nucleotides are TGCGCCAGCAGCATCGGGGACAGGGGGCGCCGAAATGAAAAACTGTTTTTT. This codes for CASSIGDRGRRNEKLFF.

The gene calls are TRBV4-2 and TRBJ1-2; a weak D match, TRBD1 (6 bases). Trimming shortened V by 2 bases and J by 2 bases, and 12 bases separated the two germline ends. In germline, CDR1 is LGHNA, CDR2 YNFKEQ. The length of the CDR3 is 15 residues. The CDR3 DNA follows: TGTGCCAGCAGCCAACAACTACAGGGAAACTATGGCTACACCTTC. Translated, it gives CASSQQLQGNYGYTF.

V is TRBV5-1 and J is TRBJ2-5, with 12 bases that match TRBD2. The J segment lost 2 bases and the V segment lost 4 bases, leaving 9 bases of the junction unmatched. The length of the CDR3 is 17 residues. Looked up from germline, CDR1 is SGHRS and CDR2 is YFSETQ. The CDR3 sequence: CASSAGLAGTLQETQYF. DNA of the CDR3: TGCGCCAGCAGCGCCGGACTAGCGGGGACCTTACAAGAGACCCAGTACTTC.

V usage is TRBV5-1 and J usage is TRBJ2-5, with 11 positions matching TRBD2. Germline values: CDR1 SGHRS, CDR2 YFSETQ. V was pared by 4 bases and J by 5 bases, with 10 bases of the junction left unmatched. CDR3 length equals 16 residues. The DNA for the CDR3 is TGCGCCAGCAGCCTAAATAGCGGGGGGGCCTGGGAGACCCAGTACTTC. It specifies CASSLNSGGAWETQYF. Supplemented by reference TRBV5-1 and TRBJ2-5, the full variable domain reads KAGVTQTPRYLIKTRGQQVTLSCSPISGHRSVSWYQQTPGQGLQFLFEYFSETQRNKGNFPGRFSGRQFSNSRSEMNVSTLELGDSALYLCASSLNSGGAWETQYFGPGTRLLVL.